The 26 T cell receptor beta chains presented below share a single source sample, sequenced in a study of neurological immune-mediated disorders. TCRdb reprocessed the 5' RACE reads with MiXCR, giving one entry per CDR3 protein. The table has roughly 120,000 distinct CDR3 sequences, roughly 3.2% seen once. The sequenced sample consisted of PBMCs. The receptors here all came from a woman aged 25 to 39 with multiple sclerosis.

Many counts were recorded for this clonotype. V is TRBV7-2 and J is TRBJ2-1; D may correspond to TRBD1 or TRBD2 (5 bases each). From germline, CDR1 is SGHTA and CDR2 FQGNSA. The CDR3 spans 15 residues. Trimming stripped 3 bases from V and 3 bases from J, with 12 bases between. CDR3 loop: CASSLVRGIYNEQFF. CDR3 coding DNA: TGTGCCAGCAGCTTGGTGAGGGGAATCTACAATGAGCAGTTCTTC.

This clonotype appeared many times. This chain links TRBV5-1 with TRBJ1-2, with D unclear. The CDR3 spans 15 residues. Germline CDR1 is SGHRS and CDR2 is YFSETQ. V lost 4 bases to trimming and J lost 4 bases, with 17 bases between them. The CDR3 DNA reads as TGCGCCAGCAGCCGGAATACGGGGATCGGCTATGGCTACACCTTC. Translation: CASSRNTGIGYGYTF.

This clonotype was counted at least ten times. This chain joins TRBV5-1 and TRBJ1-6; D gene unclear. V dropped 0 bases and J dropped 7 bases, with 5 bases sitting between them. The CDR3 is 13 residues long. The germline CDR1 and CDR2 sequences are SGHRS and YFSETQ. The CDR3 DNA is TGCGCCAGCAGCTTGGAAAGAAATTCACCCCTCCACTTT. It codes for CASSLERNSPLHF. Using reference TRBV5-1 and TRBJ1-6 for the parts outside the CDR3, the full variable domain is KAGVTQTPRYLIKTRGQQVTLSCSPISGHRSVSWYQQTPGQGLQFLFEYFSETQRNKGNFPGRFSGRQFSNSRSEMNVSTLELGDSALYLCASSLERNSPLHFGNGTRLTVT.

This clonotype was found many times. CDR3 sequence reads: CASSSHKKANEKLFF. DNA of the CDR3: TGTGCCAGCAGCTCTCACAAAAAGGCTAATGAAAAACTGTTTTTT. The V call is TRBV7-6, the J call TRBJ1-4, with no clear D. V lost 4 bases and J lost 3, with 12 bases in between. The CDR3 totals 15 residues. CDR1 and CDR2 from the germline V gene are SGHVS and FNYEAQ.

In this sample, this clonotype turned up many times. The CDR3 is CATSREGVTPAYEQYF. CDR3 nucleotide sequence: TGTGCCACCAGCAGAGAAGGCGTGACCCCCGCCTACGAGCAGTACTTC. The chain recombines TRBV15 with TRBJ2-7; D gene uncertain. Between the trimmed V and J ends, which lost 0 bases and 2 bases, there was a span of 14 bases. The CDR3 extends over 16 amino acids. CDR1 is LNHNV and CDR2 is YYDKDF in the germline V gene (reference sequence).

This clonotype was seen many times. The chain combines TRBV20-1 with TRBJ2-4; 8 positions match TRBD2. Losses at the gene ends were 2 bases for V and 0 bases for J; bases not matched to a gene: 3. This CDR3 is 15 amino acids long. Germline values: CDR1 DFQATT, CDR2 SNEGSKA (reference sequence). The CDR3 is CSARTAGAAKNIQYF. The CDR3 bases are TGCAGTGCTAGAACAGCGGGAGCAGCCAAAAACATTCAGTACTTC.

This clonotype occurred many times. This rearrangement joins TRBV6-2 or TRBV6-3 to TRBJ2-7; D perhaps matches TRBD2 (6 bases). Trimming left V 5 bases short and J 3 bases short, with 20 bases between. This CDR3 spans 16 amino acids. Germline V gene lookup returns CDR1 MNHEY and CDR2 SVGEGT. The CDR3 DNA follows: TGTGCCAGCAGTCTCACCCCGGGACTGCTAATCTACGAGCAGTACTTC. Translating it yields CASSLTPGLLIYEQYF.

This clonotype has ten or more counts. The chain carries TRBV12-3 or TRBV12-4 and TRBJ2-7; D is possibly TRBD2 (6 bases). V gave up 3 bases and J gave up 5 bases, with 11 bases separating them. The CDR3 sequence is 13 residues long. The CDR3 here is CASSFAAGNEQYF. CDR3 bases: TGTGCCAGCAGTTTTGCCGCGGGGAACGAGCAGTACTTC.

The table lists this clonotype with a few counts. The CDR3 nucleotides read TGCGCCAGTACGGAAAGGGGGCACATGAACACTGAAGCTTTCTTT. The encoded protein is CASTERGHMNTEAFF. The V call is TRBV5-1, the J call TRBJ1-1, with 7 bases matching TRBD1. V trimming: 8 bases; J trimming: 0 bases; junction bases outside the gene matches: 10. Germline assignment: CDR1 SGHRS and CDR2 YFSETQ. The CDR3 is made up of 15 amino acids.

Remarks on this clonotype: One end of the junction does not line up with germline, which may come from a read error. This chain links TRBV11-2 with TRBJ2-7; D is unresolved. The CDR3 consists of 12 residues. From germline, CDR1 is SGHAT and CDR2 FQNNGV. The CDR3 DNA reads TGTGACAGCAGCTATAATAGTTACGAGCAGTACTTC. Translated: CDSSYNSYEQYF. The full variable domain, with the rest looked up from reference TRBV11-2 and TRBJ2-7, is EAGVAQSPRYKIIEKRQSVAFWCNPISGHATLYWYQQILGQGPKLLIQFQNNGVVDDSQLPKDRFSAERLKGVDSTLKIQPAKLEDSAVYLCDSSYNSYEQYFGPGTRLTVT.

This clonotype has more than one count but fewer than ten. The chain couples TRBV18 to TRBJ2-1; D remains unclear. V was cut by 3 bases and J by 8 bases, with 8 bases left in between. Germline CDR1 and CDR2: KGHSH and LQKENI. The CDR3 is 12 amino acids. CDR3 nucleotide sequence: TGTGCCAGCTCACCCTTTGGCGATGAGCAGTTCTTC. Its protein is CASSPFGDEQFF.

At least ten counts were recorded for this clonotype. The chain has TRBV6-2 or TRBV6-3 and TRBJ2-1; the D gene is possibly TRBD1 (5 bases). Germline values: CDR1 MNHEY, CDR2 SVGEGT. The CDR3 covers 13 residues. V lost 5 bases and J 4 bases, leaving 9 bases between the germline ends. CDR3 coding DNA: TGTGCCAGCAGTCCAACAGGATACAATGAGCAGTTCTTC. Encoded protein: CASSPTGYNEQFF.

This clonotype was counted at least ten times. CDR3 protein: CASSPGAGTGELFF. The CDR3 coding sequence is TGTGCCAGCAGCCCGGGGGCGGGGACCGGGGAGCTGTTTTTT. The rearrangement links TRBV3-1 to TRBJ2-2, with D possibly being TRBD1 or TRBD2 (6 bases each). The CDR3 runs 14 residues. Germline assignment: CDR1 LGHDT and CDR2 YNNKEL (reference sequence). V was cut by 4 bases and J by 5 bases, with 11 bases left in between.

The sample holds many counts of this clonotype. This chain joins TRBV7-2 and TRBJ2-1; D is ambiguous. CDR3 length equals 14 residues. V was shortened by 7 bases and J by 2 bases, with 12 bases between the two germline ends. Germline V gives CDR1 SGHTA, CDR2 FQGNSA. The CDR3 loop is CASTNPGPYNEQFF. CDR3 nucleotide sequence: TGTGCCAGCACCAACCCCGGGCCCTACAATGAGCAGTTCTTC.

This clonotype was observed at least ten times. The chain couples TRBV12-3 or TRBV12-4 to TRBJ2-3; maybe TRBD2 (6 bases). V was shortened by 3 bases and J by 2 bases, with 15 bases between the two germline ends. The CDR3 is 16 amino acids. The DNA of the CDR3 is TGTGCCAGCAGTTTGAGTTTGGGACTGCTCACAGATACGCAGTATTTT. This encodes CASSLSLGLLTDTQYF.

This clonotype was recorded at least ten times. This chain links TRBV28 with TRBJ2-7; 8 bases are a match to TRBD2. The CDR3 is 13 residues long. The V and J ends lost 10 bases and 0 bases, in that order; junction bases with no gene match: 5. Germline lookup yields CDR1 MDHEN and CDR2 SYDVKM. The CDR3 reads CATYSGSSYEQYF. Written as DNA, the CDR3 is TGTGCCACCTACAGCGGGAGCTCCTACGAGCAGTACTTC. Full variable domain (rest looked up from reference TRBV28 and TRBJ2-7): DVKVTQSSRYLVKRTGEKVFLECVQDMDHENMFWYRQDPGLGLRLIYFSYDVKMKEKGDIPEGYSVSREKKERFSLILESASTNQTSMYLCATYSGSSYEQYFGPGTRLTVT.

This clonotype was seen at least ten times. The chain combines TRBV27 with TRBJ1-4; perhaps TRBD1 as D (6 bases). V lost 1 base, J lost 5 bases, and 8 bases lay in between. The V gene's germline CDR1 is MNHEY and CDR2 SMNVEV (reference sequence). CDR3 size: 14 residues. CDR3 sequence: CASSLWGQNEKLFF. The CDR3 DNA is TGTGCCAGCAGTTTATGGGGGCAGAATGAAAAACTGTTTTTT. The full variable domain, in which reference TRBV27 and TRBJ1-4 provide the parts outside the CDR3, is EAQVTQNPRYLITVTGKKLTVTCSQNMNHEYMSWYRQDPGLGLRQIYYSMNVEVTDKGDVPEGYKVSRKEKRNFPLILESPSPNQTSLYFCASSLWGQNEKLFFGSGTQLSVL.

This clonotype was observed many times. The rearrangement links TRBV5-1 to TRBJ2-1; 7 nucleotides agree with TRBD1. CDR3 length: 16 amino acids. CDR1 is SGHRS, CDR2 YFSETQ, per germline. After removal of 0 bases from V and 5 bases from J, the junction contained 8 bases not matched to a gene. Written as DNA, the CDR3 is TGCGCCAGCAGCTTGGGCTCAGGGGGTGACCACAATGAGCAGTTCTTC. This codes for CASSLGSGGDHNEQFF.

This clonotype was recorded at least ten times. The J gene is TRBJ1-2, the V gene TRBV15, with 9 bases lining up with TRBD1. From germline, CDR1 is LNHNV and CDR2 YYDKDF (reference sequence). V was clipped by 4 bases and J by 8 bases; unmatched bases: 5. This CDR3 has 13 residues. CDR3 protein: CATSTWDRVGYTF. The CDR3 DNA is TGTGCCACCAGCACCTGGGACAGGGTCGGCTACACCTTC.

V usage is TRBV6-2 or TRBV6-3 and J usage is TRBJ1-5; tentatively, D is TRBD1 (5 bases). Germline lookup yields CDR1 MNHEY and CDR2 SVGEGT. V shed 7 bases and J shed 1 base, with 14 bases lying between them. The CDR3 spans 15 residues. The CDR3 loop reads CASNQYGGSNQPQHF. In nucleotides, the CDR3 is TGTGCCAGCAACCAGTATGGGGGAAGCAATCAGCCCCAGCATTTT.

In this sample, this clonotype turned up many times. CDR3 coding DNA: TGTGCCAGCAGTTACGCTATCCGGGGGCTTATGAACACTGAAGCTTTCTTT. Translated: CASSYAIRGLMNTEAFF. V and J are TRBV6-6 and TRBJ1-1, with D tentatively TRBD1 (6 bases). The V end lost 2 bases, the J end lost 0 bases, and 16 bases lay between the germline ends. This CDR3 contains 17 residues. Per the germline V gene, CDR1 is MNHNY and CDR2 is SVGAGI (reference sequence).

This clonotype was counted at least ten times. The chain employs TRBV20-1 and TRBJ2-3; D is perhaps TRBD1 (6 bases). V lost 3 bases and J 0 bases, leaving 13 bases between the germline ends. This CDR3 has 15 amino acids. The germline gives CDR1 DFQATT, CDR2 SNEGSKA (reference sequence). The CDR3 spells CSASQGHSSTDTQYF. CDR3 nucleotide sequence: TGCAGTGCTAGCCAGGGACATAGTAGCACAGATACGCAGTATTTT.

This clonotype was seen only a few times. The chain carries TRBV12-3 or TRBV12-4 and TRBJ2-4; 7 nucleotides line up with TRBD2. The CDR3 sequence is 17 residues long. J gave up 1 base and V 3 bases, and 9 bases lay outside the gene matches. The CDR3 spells CASSFEAGEWAKNIQYF. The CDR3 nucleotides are TGTGCCAGCAGTTTCGAGGCGGGAGAGTGGGCCAAAAACATTCAGTACTTC.

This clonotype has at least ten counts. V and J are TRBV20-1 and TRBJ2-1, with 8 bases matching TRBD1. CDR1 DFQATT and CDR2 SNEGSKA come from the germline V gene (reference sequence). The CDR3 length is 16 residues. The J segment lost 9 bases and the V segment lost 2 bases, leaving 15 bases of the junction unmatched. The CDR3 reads CSARYLPRTGLAEQFF. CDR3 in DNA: TGCAGTGCTAGATACCTCCCCCGGACAGGGCTTGCTGAGCAGTTCTTC.

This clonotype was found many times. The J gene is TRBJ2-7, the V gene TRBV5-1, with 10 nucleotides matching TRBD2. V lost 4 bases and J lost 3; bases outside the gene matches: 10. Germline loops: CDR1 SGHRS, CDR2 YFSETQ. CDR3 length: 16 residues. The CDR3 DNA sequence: TGCGCCAGCAGCACGGGCCCTAGCGGGAGCTTCTACGAGCAGTACTTC. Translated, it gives CASSTGPSGSFYEQYF. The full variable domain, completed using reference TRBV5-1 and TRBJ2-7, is KAGVTQTPRYLIKTRGQQVTLSCSPISGHRSVSWYQQTPGQGLQFLFEYFSETQRNKGNFPGRFSGRQFSNSRSEMNVSTLELGDSALYLCASSTGPSGSFYEQYFGPGTRLTVT.

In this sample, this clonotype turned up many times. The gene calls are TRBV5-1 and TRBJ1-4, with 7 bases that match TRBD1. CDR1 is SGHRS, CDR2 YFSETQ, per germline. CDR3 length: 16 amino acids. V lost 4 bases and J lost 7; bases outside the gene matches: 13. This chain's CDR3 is CASSLTSTGTGEKLFF. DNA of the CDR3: TGCGCCAGCAGCCTTACCTCGACAGGGACGGGTGAAAAACTGTTTTTT.